A selection of T cell receptor beta chains follows, all from one sample in a study of T cell changes during pregnancy in multiple sclerosis. Clones were sequenced by immunoSEQ multiplex PCR, and TCRdb holds only the in-frame ones, with some missing. The profile shows 35,000 to 45,000 clones, 90% to 95% of them singletons. The specimen was CD4+ T cells from peripheral blood mononuclear cells, collected before pregnancy. These receptors came from a female donor with multiple sclerosis, enrolled in a pregnancy study. CDR3s include the opening cysteine and the closing phenylalanine or tryptophan. The D gene is left open where the match is weak. Rows may omit the clone size; those that give it use once, few, many or a size class.

TRBJ2-1 | TRBV27 | TRBD2 | NA | TGTGCCAGCAGCCCCGGGGGGGGGCGATCTAATGAGCAGTTCTTC | CASSPGGGRSNEQFF
TRBJ2-5 | TRBV7-6 | NA | NA | TGTGCCAGCAGCCCCGGGCAAGAGACCCAGTACTTC | CASSPGQETQYF
TRBJ2-5 | TRBV6-1 | TRBD1 | NA | TGTGCCAGCAGTGGACGACAGGGGCTCCAAGAGACCCAGTACTTC | CASSGRQGLQETQYF
TRBJ1-4 | TRBV5-4 | NA | NA | TGTGCCAGCAGCTTAGGGGGTTGGGGTCGTAATGAAAAACTGTTTTTT | CASSLGGWGRNEKLFF
TRBJ1-1 | TRBV19 | TRBD1 | NA | TGTGCCAGTCACCCGACAGGGGGCTCGGGTAAGATCACTGAAGCTTTCTTT | CASHPTGGSGKITEAFF
TRBJ1-1 | TRBV6-1 | NA | NA | TGTGCCAGCAGTGAACAGGGTTCGAACACTGAAGCTTTCTTT | CASSEQGSNTEAFF
TRBJ1-6 | TRBV2 | TRBD1 | NA | TGTACCTCGGGACAGGGTTCCTATAATTCACCCCTCCACTTT | CTSGQGSYNSPLHF
TRBJ1-6 | TRBV5-5 | NA | NA | TGTGCCAGCAGCTCGGTCCTTTATAATTCACCCCTCCACTTT | CASSSVLYNSPLHF
TRBJ2-5 | TRBV11-2 | NA | NA | TGTGCCAGCAGCTTGCCAGGGAAAGGGGGAGAGACCCAGTACTTC | CASSLPGKGGETQYF
TRBJ1-3 | TRBV9 | NA | NA | TGTGCCAGCAGCGTAGGGGCAGGGGCTGGAAACACCATATATTTT | CASSVGAGAGNTIYF
TRBJ1-5 | TRBV4-1 | TRBD1 | NA | TGCGCCAGCAGCTCGCTAACAGGGGGCGAGCAGCCCCAGCATTTT | CASSSLTGGEQPQHF
TRBJ2-7 | TRBV30 | NA | NA | TGTGCCTGGAGTCGTACCGGGACACGGTACTTC | CAWSRTGTRYF
TRBJ1-1 | TRBV6-1 | NA | NA | TGTGCCAGCAGGGGGGCGCCGGTTGAAGCTTTCTTT | CASRGAPVEAFF
TRBJ1-1 | TRBV5-4 | NA | NA | TGTGCCAGCAGCTTGTCCGGGGGATATACTGAAGCTTTCTTT | CASSLSGGYTEAFF
TRBJ2-3 | TRBV4-3 | TRBD2 | NA | TGCGCCAGCAGCCAAGATTGGCGGGGGGGAGATACGCAGTATTTT | CASSQDWRGGDTQYF
TRBJ1-1 | TRBV10-3 | NA | NA | TGTGCCATCGGCGCGGGTGGTTGGTTCACTGAAGCTTTCTTT | CAIGAGGWFTEAFF
TRBJ1-1 | TRBV7-2 | NA | NA | TGTGCCAGCAGCTTAGCGAGGGAAAAAGCTTTCTTT | CASSLAREKAFF
TRBJ2-5 | TRBV19 | TRBD1 | NA | TGTGCCAGTAGTCCACTCAGGGGGCTGGAGACCCAGTACTTC | CASSPLRGLETQYF
TRBJ2-1 | TRBV27 | TRBD2 | NA | TGTGCCAGCAGTTTATCGCTAGCGGGGGGGATCTACAATGAGCAGTTCTTC | CASSLSLAGGIYNEQFF
TRBJ2-1 | TRBV9 | NA | NA | TGTGCCAGCAGCGTAGGCCATCGGGGTTACAATGAGCAGTTCTTC | CASSVGHRGYNEQFF
TRBJ2-7 | TRBV19 | TRBD2 | NA | TGTGCCAGTAGTATAACGGGCGGGAGCTCCTACGAGCAGTACTTC | CASSITGGSSYEQYF
TRBJ2-5 | TRBV14 | NA | few | TGTGCCAGCAGCCAAGTTGGGGCCTCCCAGTACTTC | CASSQVGASQYF
TRBJ1-1 | TRBV19 | TRBD1 | NA | TGTGCCAGTAGCCGAGCTCGGGACAGGGGGCCTGGCACTGAAGCTTTCTTT | CASSRARDRGPGTEAFF
TRBJ2-3 | TRBV7-9 | NA | NA | TGTGCCAGCAGCCCCCGAGTTGAAACGCAGTATTTT | CASSPRVETQYF
TRBJ1-2 | TRBV7-2 | NA | NA | TGTGCCAGCAGCTTAAGGGGCAGGGCGGACTATGGCTACACCTTC | CASSLRGRADYGYTF
TRBJ2-3 | TRBV11-2 | NA | NA | TGTGCCAGCAGCTTAGTGGGGGGTTGGAGCACAGATACGCAGTATTTT | CASSLVGGWSTDTQYF
TRBJ1-5 | TRBV6-5 | NA | NA | TGTGCCAGCAGTCTCGACAGGACTCGGCCCCAGCATTTT | CASSLDRTRPQHF
TRBJ2-7 | TRBV5-1 | TRBD2 | NA | TGCGCCAGCAGCGCACCGGGACTAGCGGGCTACGAGCAGTACTTC | CASSAPGLAGYEQYF
TRBJ2-1 | TRBV9 | NA | NA | TGTGCCAGCAGCGTAGAGTGGCCCTACAATGAGCAGTTCTTC | CASSVEWPYNEQFF
TRBJ1-6 | TRBV2 | NA | NA | TGTGCCAGCAGTGAAACTGGCAGGACGGGGATCACCCTCCACTTT | CASSETGRTGITLHF
TRBJ2-3 | TRBV5-5 | TRBD1 | NA | TGTGCCAGCAGCTTGGCGGACAGGGCTCATTGGACAGATACGCAGTATTTT | CASSLADRAHWTDTQYF
TRBJ2-3 | TRBV6-1 | NA | NA | TGTGCCAGCTCTGGAGGGGTTGCGAACACAGATACGCAGTATTTT | CASSGGVANTDTQYF
TRBJ1-2 | TRBV2 | NA | once | TGTGTCAGCAAAGTGACTGGAGGAAACTATGGCTACACCTTC | CVSKVTGGNYGYTF
TRBJ1-2 | TRBV20-1 | NA | NA | TGCAGTGTCGAGGAGGGCTATGGCTACACCTTC | CSVEEGYGYTF
TRBJ1-1 | TRBV5-1 | NA | NA | TGCGCCAGCAGCTTGGGAGGTGGTTTCGCTGAAGCTTTCTTT | CASSLGGGFAEAFF
TRBJ2-5 | TRBV11-2 | TRBD2 | NA | TGTGCCAGCAGTCGGACTAGCGGGGGGATCCAAGAGACCCAGTACTTC | CASSRTSGGIQETQYF
TRBJ2-1 | TRBV7-2 | NA | NA | TGTGCCAGCAGCATTCGACAGCCTCATACGTTCTTC | CASSIRQPHTFF
TRBJ2-5 | TRBV9 | TRBD2 | NA | TGTGCCAGCAGCGGGAGCGGGGGGGCCCTAGAGACCCAGTACTTC | CASSGSGGALETQYF
TRBJ1-5 | TRBV4-2 | NA | NA | TGTGCCAGCAGCCAACGAACCCCCGGGGGTGAGGGCAATCAGCCCCAGCATTTT | CASSQRTPGGEGNQPQHF
TRBJ2-3 | TRBV7-9 | TRBD2 | NA | TGTGCCAGCAGCTTAGTAGCGGGGAGCACAGATACGCAGTATTTT | CASSLVAGSTDTQYF
TRBJ2-7 | TRBV4-3 | NA | NA | TGCGCCAGCAGTCGCGTCACGGACACCTACGAGCAGTACTTC | CASSRVTDTYEQYF
TRBJ2-6 | TRBV10-1 | NA | NA | TGCGCCAGCAGGGACAGCTCTGGGGCCAACGTCCTGACTTTC | CASRDSSGANVLTF
TRBJ1-5 | TRBV29-1 | NA | NA | TGCAGCGTCCGGGACAATTACAATCAGCCCCAGCATTTT | CSVRDNYNQPQHF
TRBJ1-2 | TRBV30 | NA | NA | TGTGCCTGGAGACGAGGGAGGTCCTATGGCTACACCTTC | CAWRRGRSYGYTF
TRBJ2-7 | TRBV5-6 | TRBD2 | NA | TGTGCCAGCAGCCTTCGGGGGACTAGCGGATACGAGCAGTACTTC | CASSLRGTSGYEQYF
TRBJ1-1 | TRBV6-1 | NA | NA | TGTGCCAGCAGTTCAGGGTTTGACACTGAAGCTTTCTTT | CASSSGFDTEAFF
TRBJ2-7 | TRBV6-6 | NA | NA | TGTGCCAGCAGCTCCCGCTCGGGGGGCGTTTCCTACGAGCAGTACTTC | CASSSRSGGVSYEQYF
TRBJ2-3 | TRBV6-6 | NA | NA | TGTGCCAGCAGGCAGACTAGCACAGATACGCAGTATTTT | CASRQTSTDTQYF
TRBJ2-3 | TRBV5-1 | NA | NA | TGCGCCAGCAGCTTGAACAGGGCCCTCATTGGGGGAGATACGCAGTATTTT | CASSLNRALIGGDTQYF